This is a list of T cell receptor beta chains from one sample in a study of CD8 T cells in Susac syndrome. TCRdb re-called the immunoSEQ multiplex PCR reads through MiXCR, storing one row per CDR3 protein. The table lists 160,000 or so distinct CDR3 sequences, approximately 95% of them singletons. Sequenced sample: CD4+ T cells from PBMCs. The receptors originated from a human donor with Susac syndrome. CDR3s include the opening cysteine and the closing phenylalanine or tryptophan. D genes are given only for firm matches. Where a row states a size, it is once, few, many or the class of an expanded clone; other rows omit it.

CDR3 protein: CASSGTKGTQYF; CDR3 DNA: TGTGCCAGCAGCGGGACTAAGGGTACGCAGTATTTT; clone size: NA; V gene: TRBV5-4; J gene: TRBJ2-3; D gene: TRBD2
CDR3 protein: CASSLTSYNSPLHF; CDR3 DNA: TGTGCCAGCAGCCTTACGAGCTATAATTCACCCCTCCACTTT; clone size: NA; V gene: TRBV11-2; J gene: TRBJ1-6; D gene: NA
CDR3 protein: CSARPNTDTQYF; CDR3 DNA: TGCAGTGCTAGACCAAACACAGATACGCAGTATTTT; clone size: NA; V gene: TRBV20-1; J gene: TRBJ2-3; D gene: NA
CDR3 protein: CASIPRSGDTGELFF; CDR3 DNA: TGTGCCAGCATCCCTAGAAGCGGGGACACCGGGGAGCTGTTTTTT; clone size: NA; V gene: TRBV7-2; J gene: TRBJ2-2; D gene: TRBD2
CDR3 protein: CSVASGGVVETQYF; CDR3 DNA: TGCAGCGTTGCCAGCGGGGGGGTCGTAGAGACCCAGTACTTC; clone size: NA; V gene: TRBV29-1; J gene: TRBJ2-5; D gene: TRBD2
CDR3 protein: CSATQLGGGNQPQHF; CDR3 DNA: TGCAGTGCGACGCAACTCGGAGGCGGCAATCAGCCCCAGCATTTT; clone size: NA; V gene: TRBV20-1; J gene: TRBJ1-5; D gene: NA
CDR3 protein: CATSNRAKTEQFF; CDR3 DNA: TGTGCCACCAGTAACAGGGCGAAAACTGAGCAGTTCTTC; clone size: NA; V gene: TRBV24-1; J gene: TRBJ2-1; D gene: NA
CDR3 protein: CASSHSGAEGYTF; CDR3 DNA: TGTGCCAGCAGCCACTCAGGAGCGGAAGGCTACACCTTC; clone size: NA; V gene: TRBV7-9; J gene: TRBJ1-2; D gene: NA
CDR3 protein: CSATRTSGATDTQYF; CDR3 DNA: TGCAGTGCTACGCGGACTAGCGGGGCGACAGATACGCAGTATTTT; clone size: NA; V gene: TRBV20-1; J gene: TRBJ2-3; D gene: TRBD2
CDR3 protein: CASTPNNEQFF; CDR3 DNA: TGTGCCAGCACCCCTAACAATGAGCAGTTCTTC; clone size: NA; V gene: TRBV11-2; J gene: TRBJ2-1; D gene: NA
CDR3 protein: CSATPTGNTIYF; CDR3 DNA: TGCAGTGCTACGCCTACTGGAAACACCATATATTTT; clone size: NA; V gene: TRBV20-1; J gene: TRBJ1-3; D gene: NA
CDR3 protein: CSVDPDRVQFF; CDR3 DNA: TGCAGCGTTGACCCGGACAGGGTGCAGTTCTTC; clone size: NA; V gene: TRBV29-1; J gene: TRBJ2-1; D gene: TRBD1
CDR3 protein: CASSLGPGGEQPQHF; CDR3 DNA: TGCGCCAGCAGCTTGGGCCCAGGGGGGGAACAGCCCCAGCATTTT; clone size: NA; V gene: TRBV5-1; J gene: TRBJ1-5; D gene: TRBD1
CDR3 protein: CASSKTGNQNIQYF; CDR3 DNA: TGTGCCAGCAGCAAGACAGGGAACCAAAACATTCAGTACTTC; clone size: NA; V gene: TRBV7-3; J gene: TRBJ2-4; D gene: TRBD1
CDR3 protein: CASRNRGSGETQYF; CDR3 DNA: TGTGCCAGCAGGAACAGGGGGAGTGGAGAGACCCAGTACTTC; clone size: NA; V gene: TRBV25-1; J gene: TRBJ2-5; D gene: TRBD1
CDR3 protein: CATSKSLAGADTQYF; CDR3 DNA: TGTGCCACCAGCAAGTCACTAGCCGGTGCAGATACGCAGTATTTT; clone size: NA; V gene: TRBV15; J gene: TRBJ2-3; D gene: NA
CDR3 protein: CASKTPTRQAEQFF; CDR3 DNA: TGTGCCAGCAAAACCCCAACCCGGCAGGCGGAGCAGTTCTTC; clone size: NA; V gene: TRBV12-3/TRBV12-4; J gene: TRBJ2-1; D gene: NA
CDR3 protein: CSVEVAGQGFYEQYF; CDR3 DNA: TGCAGCGTTGAAGTGGCGGGACAGGGGTTCTACGAGCAGTACTTC; clone size: NA; V gene: TRBV29-1; J gene: TRBJ2-7; D gene: TRBD1
CDR3 protein: CASSEFGGRREQYF; CDR3 DNA: TGTGCCAGCAGTGAATTTGGGGGGCGGAGAGAGCAGTACTTC; clone size: NA; V gene: TRBV25-1; J gene: TRBJ2-7; D gene: NA
CDR3 protein: CASSLGLAGGRTYNEQFF; CDR3 DNA: TGTGCCAGCAGCTTGGGCCTAGCGGGGGGGAGGACCTACAATGAGCAGTTCTTC; clone size: NA; V gene: TRBV5-4; J gene: TRBJ2-1; D gene: TRBD2
CDR3 protein: CASSRGWAEKLFF; CDR3 DNA: TGTGCCAGCAGCCGTGGGTGGGCTGAAAAACTGTTTTTT; clone size: NA; V gene: TRBV7-2; J gene: TRBJ1-4; D gene: NA
CDR3 protein: CASSSTGLHTDTQYF; CDR3 DNA: TGTGCCAGCAGCTCCACAGGCCTACACACAGATACGCAGTATTTT; clone size: NA; V gene: TRBV27; J gene: TRBJ2-3; D gene: NA
CDR3 protein: CSAWLEKLFF; CDR3 DNA: TGCAGCGCGTGGCTTGAAAAACTGTTTTTT; clone size: NA; V gene: TRBV29-1; J gene: TRBJ1-4; D gene: NA
CDR3 protein: CASSLDSSYEQYF; CDR3 DNA: TGTGCCAGCAGCTTAGACAGTAGCTACGAGCAGTACTTC; clone size: NA; V gene: TRBV7-9; J gene: TRBJ2-7; D gene: NA
CDR3 protein: CASSVGLAGRGDNEQFF; CDR3 DNA: TGTGCCAGCAGCGTGGGCCTAGCGGGTCGCGGGGACAATGAGCAGTTCTTC; clone size: NA; V gene: TRBV9; J gene: TRBJ2-1; D gene: TRBD2
CDR3 protein: CASSSIPYEQYF; CDR3 DNA: TGTGCCAGCAGCTCAATCCCCTACGAGCAGTACTTC; clone size: once; V gene: TRBV7-9; J gene: TRBJ2-7; D gene: NA
CDR3 protein: CASSREGETQYF; CDR3 DNA: TGCGCCAGCAGCCGGGAAGGGGAGACCCAGTACTTC; clone size: NA; V gene: TRBV5-1; J gene: TRBJ2-5; D gene: NA
CDR3 protein: CSARLAGAPNTGELFF; CDR3 DNA: TGCAGTGCTAGGCTAGCGGGGGCACCGAACACCGGGGAGCTGTTTTTT; clone size: NA; V gene: TRBV20-1; J gene: TRBJ2-2; D gene: TRBD2